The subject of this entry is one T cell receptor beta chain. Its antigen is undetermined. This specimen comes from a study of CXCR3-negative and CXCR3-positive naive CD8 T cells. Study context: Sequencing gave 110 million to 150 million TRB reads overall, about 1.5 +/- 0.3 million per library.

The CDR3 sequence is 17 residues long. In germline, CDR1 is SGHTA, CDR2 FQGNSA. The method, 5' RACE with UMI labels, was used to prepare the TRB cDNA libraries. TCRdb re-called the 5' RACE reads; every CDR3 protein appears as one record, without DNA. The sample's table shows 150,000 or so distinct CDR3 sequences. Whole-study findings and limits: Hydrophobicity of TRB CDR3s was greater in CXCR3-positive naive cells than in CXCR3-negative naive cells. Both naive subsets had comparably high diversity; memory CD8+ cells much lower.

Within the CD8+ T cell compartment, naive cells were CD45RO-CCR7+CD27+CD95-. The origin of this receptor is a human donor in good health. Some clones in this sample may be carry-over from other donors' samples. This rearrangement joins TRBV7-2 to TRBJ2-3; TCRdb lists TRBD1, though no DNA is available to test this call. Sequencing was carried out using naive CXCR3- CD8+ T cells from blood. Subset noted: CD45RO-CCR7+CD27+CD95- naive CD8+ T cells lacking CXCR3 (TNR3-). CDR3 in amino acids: CASSQRTGGQPTDTQYF.